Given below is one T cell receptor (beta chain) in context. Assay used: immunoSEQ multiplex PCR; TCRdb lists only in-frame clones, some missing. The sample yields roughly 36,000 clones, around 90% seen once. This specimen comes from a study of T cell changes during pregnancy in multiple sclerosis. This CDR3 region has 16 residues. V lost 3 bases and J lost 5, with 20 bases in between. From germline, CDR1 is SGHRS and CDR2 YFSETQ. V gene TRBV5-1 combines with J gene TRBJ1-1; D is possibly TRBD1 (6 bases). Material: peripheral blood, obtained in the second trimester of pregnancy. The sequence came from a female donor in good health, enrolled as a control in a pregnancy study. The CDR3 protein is CASSWADSAILTEAFF. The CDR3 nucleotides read TGCGCCAGCAGCTGGGCGGACAGTGCGATCCTTACTGAAGCTTTCTTT. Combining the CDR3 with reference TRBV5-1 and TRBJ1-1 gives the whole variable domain KAGVTQTPRYLIKTRGQQVTLSCSPISGHRSVSWYQQTPGQGLQFLFEYFSETQRNKGNFPGRFSGRQFSNSRSEMNVSTLELGDSALYLCASSWADSAILTEAFFGQGTRLTVV.